These T cell receptor beta chains were read from a single sample in a study of blood T cell repertoires in COVID-19. Profiling relied on immunoSEQ multiplex PCR, and the TCRdb table lists in-frame clones only, not all of them. Among around 150,000 clones listed, about 86% were seen once. Sequencing input: peripheral blood. The receptors originated from a man aged 70 or older with acute or convalescent COVID-19. The CDR3 runs from the conserved cysteine through the conserved F or W. The order of the fields is J gene, V gene, CDR3 protein.

j_gene: TRBJ2-7; v_gene: TRBV5-4; CDR3aa: CASSPNKGNSYEQYF
j_gene: TRBJ2-1; v_gene: TRBV4-3; CDR3aa: CASSQSIVSSYNEQFF
j_gene: TRBJ2-1; v_gene: TRBV19; CDR3aa: CASRQLAGGPSGQFF
j_gene: TRBJ2-1; v_gene: TRBV9; CDR3aa: CASSVEGRETNEQFF
j_gene: TRBJ2-1; v_gene: TRBV6-5; CDR3aa: CVARGIANEQFF
j_gene: TRBJ2-5; v_gene: TRBV2; CDR3aa: CASTEVAGVIGQETQYF
j_gene: TRBJ1-4; v_gene: TRBV24-1; CDR3aa: CATNRVYEKLFF
j_gene: TRBJ2-3; v_gene: TRBV7-2; CDR3aa: CASSLNQRNTQYF
j_gene: TRBJ2-5; v_gene: TRBV7-2; CDR3aa: CASSADSQETQYF
j_gene: TRBJ2-4; v_gene: TRBV5-4; CDR3aa: CASSLQGATKNIQYF
j_gene: TRBJ1-4; v_gene: TRBV3-1/TRBV3-2; CDR3aa: CASSQDPGAATNEKLFF
j_gene: TRBJ2-7; v_gene: TRBV5-8; CDR3aa: CASSLRPSSYEQYF
j_gene: TRBJ1-4; v_gene: TRBV27; CDR3aa: CASSLLGGGKLFF
j_gene: TRBJ2-2; v_gene: TRBV10-2; CDR3aa: CASRGLAERAIGELFF
j_gene: TRBJ2-1; v_gene: TRBV6-2/TRBV6-3; CDR3aa: CASSYSAGVGEQFF
j_gene: TRBJ1-1; v_gene: TRBV28; CDR3aa: CASSYLQVNTEAFF
j_gene: TRBJ2-1; v_gene: TRBV7-9; CDR3aa: CASSLVWPGSGRFNEQFF
j_gene: TRBJ1-4; v_gene: TRBV2; CDR3aa: CASSFDRNNEKLFF
j_gene: TRBJ1-5; v_gene: TRBV21-1; CDR3aa: CASSISRDRYVVANQPQHF
j_gene: TRBJ2-5; v_gene: TRBV7-2; CDR3aa: CASSIQETQYF
j_gene: TRBJ1-2; v_gene: TRBV6-5; CDR3aa: CASSRRQGRIYGYTF
j_gene: TRBJ2-1; v_gene: TRBV24-1; CDR3aa: CATSDLPGNEQFF
j_gene: TRBJ1-2; v_gene: TRBV19; CDR3aa: CAVADREDYGYTF
j_gene: TRBJ2-7; v_gene: TRBV6-5; CDR3aa: CASRGGTSPAYEQYF
j_gene: TRBJ1-2; v_gene: TRBV12-5; CDR3aa: CASGLGVANYGYTF
j_gene: TRBJ1-2; v_gene: TRBV9; CDR3aa: CASSAEEFFYGYTF
j_gene: TRBJ2-6; v_gene: TRBV9; CDR3aa: CASSSRTSGPSSGANVLTF